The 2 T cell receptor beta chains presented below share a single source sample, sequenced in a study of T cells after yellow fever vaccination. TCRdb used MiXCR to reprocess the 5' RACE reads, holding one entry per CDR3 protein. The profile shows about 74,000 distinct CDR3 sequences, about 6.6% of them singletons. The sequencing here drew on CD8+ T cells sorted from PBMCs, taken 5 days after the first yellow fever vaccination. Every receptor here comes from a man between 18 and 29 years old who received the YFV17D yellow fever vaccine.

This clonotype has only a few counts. This chain's CDR3 is CASSQENIKGYTF. DNA of the CDR3: TGCGCCAGCAGCCAAGAAAATATTAAGGGCTACACCTTC. The chain recombines TRBV4-3 with TRBJ1-2; D is undetermined. Germline CDR1 and CDR2: LGHNA and YSLEER. Trimming stripped 0 bases from V and 8 bases from J, with 10 bases between. The CDR3 consists of 13 residues.

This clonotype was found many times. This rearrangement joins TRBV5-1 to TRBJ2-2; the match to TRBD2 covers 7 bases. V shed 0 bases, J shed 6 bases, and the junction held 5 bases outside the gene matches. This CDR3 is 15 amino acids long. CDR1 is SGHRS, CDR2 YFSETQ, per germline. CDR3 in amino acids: CASSLERGSPGELFF. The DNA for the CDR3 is TGCGCCAGCAGCTTGGAGCGGGGCAGCCCCGGGGAGCTGTTTTTT. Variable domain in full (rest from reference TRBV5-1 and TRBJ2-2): KAGVTQTPRYLIKTRGQQVTLSCSPISGHRSVSWYQQTPGQGLQFLFEYFSETQRNKGNFPGRFSGRQFSNSRSEMNVSTLELGDSALYLCASSLERGSPGELFFGEGSRLTVL.